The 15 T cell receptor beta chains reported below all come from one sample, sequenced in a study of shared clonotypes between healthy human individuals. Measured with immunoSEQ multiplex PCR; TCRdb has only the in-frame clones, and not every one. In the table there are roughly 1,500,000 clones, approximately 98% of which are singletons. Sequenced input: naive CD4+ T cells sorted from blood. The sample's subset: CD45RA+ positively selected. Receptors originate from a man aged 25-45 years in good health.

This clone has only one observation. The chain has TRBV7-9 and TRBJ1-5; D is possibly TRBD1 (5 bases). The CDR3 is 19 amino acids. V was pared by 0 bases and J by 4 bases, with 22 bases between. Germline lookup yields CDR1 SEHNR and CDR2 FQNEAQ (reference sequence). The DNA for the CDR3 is TGTGCCAGCAGCTTAGCTAGCCCCATTGCCGGGGCTAATAATCAGCCCCAGCATTTT. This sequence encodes CASSLASPIAGANNQPQHF.

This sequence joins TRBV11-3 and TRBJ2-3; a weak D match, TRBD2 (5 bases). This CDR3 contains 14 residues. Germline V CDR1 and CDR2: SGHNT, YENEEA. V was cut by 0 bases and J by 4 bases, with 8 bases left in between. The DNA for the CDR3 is TGTGCCAGCAGCTTAGACGGTAGCGCAGATACGCAGTATTTT. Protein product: CASSLDGSADTQYF.

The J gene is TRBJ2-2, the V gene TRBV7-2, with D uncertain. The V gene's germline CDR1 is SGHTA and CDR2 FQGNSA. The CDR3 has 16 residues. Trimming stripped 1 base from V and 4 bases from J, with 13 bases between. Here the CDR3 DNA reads TGTGCCAGCAGCTTAGGGGAAGGTGTAAGCACCGGGGAGCTGTTTTTT. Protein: CASSLGEGVSTGELFF.

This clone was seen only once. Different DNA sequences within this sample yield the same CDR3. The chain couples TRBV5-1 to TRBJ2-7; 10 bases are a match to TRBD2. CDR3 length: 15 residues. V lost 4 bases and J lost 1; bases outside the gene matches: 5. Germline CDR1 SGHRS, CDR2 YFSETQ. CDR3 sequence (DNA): TGCGCCAGCAGCCTAGGGACTAGCGTTTCCTACGAGCAGTACTTC. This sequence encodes CASSLGTSVSYEQYF.

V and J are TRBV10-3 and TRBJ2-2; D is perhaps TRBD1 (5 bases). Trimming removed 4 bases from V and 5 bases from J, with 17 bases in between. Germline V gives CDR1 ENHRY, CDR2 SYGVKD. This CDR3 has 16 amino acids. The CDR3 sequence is CAISVTSGKGTGELFF. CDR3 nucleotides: TGTGCCATCAGTGTTACCTCAGGGAAAGGAACCGGGGAGCTGTTTTTT.

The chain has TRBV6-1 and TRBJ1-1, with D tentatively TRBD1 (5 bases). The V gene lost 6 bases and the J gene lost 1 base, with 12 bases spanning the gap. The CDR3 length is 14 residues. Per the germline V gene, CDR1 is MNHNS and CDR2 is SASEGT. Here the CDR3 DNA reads TGTGCCAGCAGCTTCGGGGGGACGAACACTGAAGCTTTCTTT. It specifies CASSFGGTNTEAFF.

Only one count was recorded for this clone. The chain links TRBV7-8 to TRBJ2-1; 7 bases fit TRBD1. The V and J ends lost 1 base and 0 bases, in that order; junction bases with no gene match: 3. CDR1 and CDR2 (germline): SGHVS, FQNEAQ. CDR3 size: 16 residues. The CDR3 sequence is CASSLGRGISYNEQFF. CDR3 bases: TGTGCCAGCAGCTTAGGCAGGGGGATCTCCTACAATGAGCAGTTCTTC.

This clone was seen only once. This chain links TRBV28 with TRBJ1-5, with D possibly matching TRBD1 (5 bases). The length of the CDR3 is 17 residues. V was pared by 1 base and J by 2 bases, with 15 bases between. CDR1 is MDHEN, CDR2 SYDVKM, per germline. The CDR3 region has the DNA TGTGCCAGCAGTTTATATGGGGGGATGGGTGGCAATCAGCCCCAGCATTTT. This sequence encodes CASSLYGGMGGNQPQHF.

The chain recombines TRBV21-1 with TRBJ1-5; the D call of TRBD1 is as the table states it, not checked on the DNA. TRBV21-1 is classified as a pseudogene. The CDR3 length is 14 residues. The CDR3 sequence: CAMQGAHSNQPQHF. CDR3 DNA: TGTGCCATGCAGGGGGCGCACAGCAATCAGCCCCAGCATTTT.

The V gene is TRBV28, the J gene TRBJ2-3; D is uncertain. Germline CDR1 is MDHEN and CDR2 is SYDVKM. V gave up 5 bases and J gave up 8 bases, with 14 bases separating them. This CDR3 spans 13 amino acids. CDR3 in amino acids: CASSLLTSATQYF. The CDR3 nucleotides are TGTGCCAGCAGTCTCCTTACCTCAGCTACGCAGTATTTT.

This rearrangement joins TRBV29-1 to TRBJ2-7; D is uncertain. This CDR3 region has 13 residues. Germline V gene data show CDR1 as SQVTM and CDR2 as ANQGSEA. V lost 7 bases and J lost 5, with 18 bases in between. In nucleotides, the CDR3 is TGCAGCGCTGAGTCGGCGGCGATTCACGAGCAGTACTTC. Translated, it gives CSAESAAIHEQYF.

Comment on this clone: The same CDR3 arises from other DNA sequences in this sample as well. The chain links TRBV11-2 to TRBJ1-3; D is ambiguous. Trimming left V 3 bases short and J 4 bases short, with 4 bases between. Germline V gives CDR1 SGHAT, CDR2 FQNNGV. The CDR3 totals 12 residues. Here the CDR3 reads CASSFSGNTIYF. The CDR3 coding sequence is TGTGCCAGCAGCTTTTCCGGAAACACCATATATTTT.

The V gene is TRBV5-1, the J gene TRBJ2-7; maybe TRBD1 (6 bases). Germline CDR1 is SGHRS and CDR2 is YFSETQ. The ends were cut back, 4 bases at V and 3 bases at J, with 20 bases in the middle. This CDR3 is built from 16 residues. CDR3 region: CASSPGHGVGSYEQYF. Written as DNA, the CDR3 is TGCGCCAGCAGCCCGGGACACGGTGTTGGGAGCTACGAGCAGTACTTC.

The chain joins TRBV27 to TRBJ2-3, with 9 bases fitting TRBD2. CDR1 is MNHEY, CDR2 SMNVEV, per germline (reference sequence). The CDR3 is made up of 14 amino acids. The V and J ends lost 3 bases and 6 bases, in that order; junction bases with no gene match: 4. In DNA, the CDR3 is TGTGCCAGCAGTTTCGTAGCGGGAGTTGATACGCAGTATTTT. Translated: CASSFVAGVDTQYF.

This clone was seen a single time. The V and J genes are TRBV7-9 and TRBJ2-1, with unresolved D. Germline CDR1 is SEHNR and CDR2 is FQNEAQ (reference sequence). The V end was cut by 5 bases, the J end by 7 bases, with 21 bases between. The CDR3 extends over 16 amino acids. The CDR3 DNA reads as TGTGCCAGCAGCACAATATGGACCCCGTCGAGTAATGAGCAGTTCTTC. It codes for CASSTIWTPSSNEQFF.